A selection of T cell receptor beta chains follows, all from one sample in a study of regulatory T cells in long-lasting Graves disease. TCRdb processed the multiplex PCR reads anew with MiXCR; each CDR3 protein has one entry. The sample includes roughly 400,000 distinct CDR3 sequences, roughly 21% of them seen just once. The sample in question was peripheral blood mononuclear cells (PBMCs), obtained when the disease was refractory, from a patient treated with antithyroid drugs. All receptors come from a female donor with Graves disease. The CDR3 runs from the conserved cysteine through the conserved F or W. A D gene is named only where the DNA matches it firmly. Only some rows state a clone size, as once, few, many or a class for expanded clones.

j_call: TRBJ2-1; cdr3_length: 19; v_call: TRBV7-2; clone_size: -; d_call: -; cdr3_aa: CASSLGQFLWDRTDNEQFF; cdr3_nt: TGTGCCAGCAGCTTAGGCCAATTTTTGTGGGATAGAACCGACAATGAGCAGTTCTTC
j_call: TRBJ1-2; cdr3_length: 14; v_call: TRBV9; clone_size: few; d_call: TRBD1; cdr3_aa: CASYSGTGWGGYTF; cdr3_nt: TGTGCCAGTTACTCCGGGACAGGGTGGGGTGGCTACACCTTC
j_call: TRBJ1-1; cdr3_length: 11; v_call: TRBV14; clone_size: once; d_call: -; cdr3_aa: CASSQASGAFF; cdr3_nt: TGTGCCAGCAGCCAAGCGTCTGGAGCTTTCTTT
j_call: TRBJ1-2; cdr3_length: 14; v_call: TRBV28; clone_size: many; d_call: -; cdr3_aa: CASSQPGAVYGYTF; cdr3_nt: TGTGCCAGCAGCCAACCGGGGGCCGTCTATGGCTACACCTTC
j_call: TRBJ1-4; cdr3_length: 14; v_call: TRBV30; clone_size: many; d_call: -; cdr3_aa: CAWSVRGAEEKLFF; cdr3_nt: TGTGCCTGGAGTGTGCGCGGGGCGGAGGAAAAACTGTTTTTT
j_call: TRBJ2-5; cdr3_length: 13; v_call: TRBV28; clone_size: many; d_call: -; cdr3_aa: CASSFGVTGTQYF; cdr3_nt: TGTGCCAGCAGTTTTGGGGTTACGGGGACCCAGTACTTC
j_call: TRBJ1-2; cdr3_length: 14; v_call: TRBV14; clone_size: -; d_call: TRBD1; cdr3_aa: CAGSHRTGVYGYTF; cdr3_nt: TGTGCCGGCAGCCATCGGACAGGCGTATATGGCTACACCTTC
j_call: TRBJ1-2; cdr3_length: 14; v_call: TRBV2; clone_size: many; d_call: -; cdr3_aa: CASSVGPDLYGYTF; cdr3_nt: TGTGCCAGCAGCGTGGGACCAGATCTCTATGGCTACACCTTC
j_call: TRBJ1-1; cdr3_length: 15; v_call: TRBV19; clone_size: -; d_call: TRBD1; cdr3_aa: CASKDRGLGNTEAFF; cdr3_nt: TGTGCCAGTAAGGACAGGGGCCTTGGGAACACTGAAGCTTTCTTT
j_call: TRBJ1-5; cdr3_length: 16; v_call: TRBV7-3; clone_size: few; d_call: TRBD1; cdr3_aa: CASSLMGDRGHQPQHF; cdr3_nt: TGTGCCAGCAGCTTAATGGGGGACAGGGGCCATCAGCCCCAGCATTTT
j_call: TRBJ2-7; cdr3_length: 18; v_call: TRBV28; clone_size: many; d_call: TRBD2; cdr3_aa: CASSLLGFRGRDSYEQYF; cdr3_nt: TGTGCCAGCAGCCTATTGGGGTTTCGGGGGAGGGATTCCTACGAGCAGTACTTC
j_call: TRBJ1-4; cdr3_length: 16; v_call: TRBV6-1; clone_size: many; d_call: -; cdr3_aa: CASSKRHGEIGEKLFF; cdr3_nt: TGTGCCAGCAGTAAGCGCCACGGGGAAATTGGAGAAAAACTGTTTTTT
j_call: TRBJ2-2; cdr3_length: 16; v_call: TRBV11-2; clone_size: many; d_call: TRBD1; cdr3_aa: CASSLDRGMNTGELFF; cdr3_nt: TGTGCCAGCAGCTTAGACAGGGGGATGAACACCGGGGAGCTGTTTTTT
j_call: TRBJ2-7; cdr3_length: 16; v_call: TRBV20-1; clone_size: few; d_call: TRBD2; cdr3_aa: CSARGRTSGSSYEQYF; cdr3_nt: TGCAGTGCTAGAGGGAGGACTAGCGGGAGCTCCTACGAGCAGTACTTC
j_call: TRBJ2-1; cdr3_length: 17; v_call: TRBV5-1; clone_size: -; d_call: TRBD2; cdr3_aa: CASSTGGRTSGRRAEFF; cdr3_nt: TGCGCCAGCAGCACGGGGGGTCGGACTAGCGGGAGGCGAGCAGAGTTCTTC
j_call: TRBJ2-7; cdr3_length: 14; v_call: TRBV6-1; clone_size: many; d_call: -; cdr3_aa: CASSAGFWGYEQYF; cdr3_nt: TGTGCCAGCAGTGCGGGCTTTTGGGGGTACGAGCAGTACTTC
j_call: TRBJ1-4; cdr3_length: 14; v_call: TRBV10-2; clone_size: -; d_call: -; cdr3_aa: CASSESRVQEKLFF; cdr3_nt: TGCGCCAGCAGTGAGTCCAGGGTTCAGGAAAAACTGTTTTTT
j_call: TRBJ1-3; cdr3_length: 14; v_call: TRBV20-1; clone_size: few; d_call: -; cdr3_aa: CSAASTISGNTIYF; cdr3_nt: TGCAGTGCTGCATCAACCATCTCTGGAAACACCATATATTTT
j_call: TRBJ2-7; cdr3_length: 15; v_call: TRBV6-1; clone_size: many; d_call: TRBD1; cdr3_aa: CASSASSGTGGEQYF; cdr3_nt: TGTGCCAGCAGTGCCTCCTCCGGGACAGGGGGCGAGCAGTACTTC
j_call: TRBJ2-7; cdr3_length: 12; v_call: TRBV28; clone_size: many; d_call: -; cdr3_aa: CASRGPPYEQYF; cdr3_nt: TGTGCCAGCAGGGGACCCCCCTACGAGCAGTACTTC
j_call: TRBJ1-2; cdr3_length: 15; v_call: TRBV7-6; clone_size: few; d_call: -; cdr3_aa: CASNPIVTASYGYTF; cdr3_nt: TGTGCCAGCAACCCAATCGTGACAGCCAGCTATGGCTACACCTTC
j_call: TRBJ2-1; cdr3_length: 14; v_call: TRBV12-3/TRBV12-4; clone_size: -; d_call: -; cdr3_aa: CASSIGRFNNEQFF; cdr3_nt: TGTGCCAGCAGTATTGGGAGGTTTAACAATGAGCAGTTCTTC
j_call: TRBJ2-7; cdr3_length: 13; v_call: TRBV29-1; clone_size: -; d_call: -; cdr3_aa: CSVLWDRSYEQYF; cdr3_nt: TGCAGCGTTTTGTGGGACCGCTCCTACGAGCAGTACTTC
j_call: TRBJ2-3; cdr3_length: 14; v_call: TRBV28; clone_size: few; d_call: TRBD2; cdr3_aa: CASSSGGPVSTQYF; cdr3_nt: TGTGCCAGCAGTTCGGGAGGGCCTGTTAGTACGCAGTATTTT
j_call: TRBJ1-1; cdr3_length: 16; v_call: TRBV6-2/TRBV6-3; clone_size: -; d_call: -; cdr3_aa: CASSFRGGTMSTEAFF; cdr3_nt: TGTGCCAGCAGTTTCCGCGGAGGGACTATGAGCACTGAAGCTTTCTTT
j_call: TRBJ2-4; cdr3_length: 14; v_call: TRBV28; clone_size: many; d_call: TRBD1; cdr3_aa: CASSFGQGVNIQYF; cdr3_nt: TGTGCCAGCAGTTTCGGACAGGGCGTAAACATTCAGTACTTC
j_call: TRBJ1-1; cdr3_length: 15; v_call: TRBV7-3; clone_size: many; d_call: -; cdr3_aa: CASSKRDKPNTEAFF; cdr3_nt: TGTGCCAGCAGCAAGCGGGACAAACCGAACACTGAAGCTTTCTTT